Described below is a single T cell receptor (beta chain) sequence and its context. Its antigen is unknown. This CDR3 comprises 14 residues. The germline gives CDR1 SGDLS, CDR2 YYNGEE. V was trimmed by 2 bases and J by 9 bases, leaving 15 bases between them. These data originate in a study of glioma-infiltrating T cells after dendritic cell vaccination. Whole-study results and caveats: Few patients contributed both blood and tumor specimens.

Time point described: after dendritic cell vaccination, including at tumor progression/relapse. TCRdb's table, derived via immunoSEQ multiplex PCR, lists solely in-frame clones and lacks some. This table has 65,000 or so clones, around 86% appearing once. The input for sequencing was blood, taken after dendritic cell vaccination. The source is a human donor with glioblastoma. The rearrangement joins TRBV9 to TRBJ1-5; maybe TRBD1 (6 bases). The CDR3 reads CASSVEGGAGPQHF. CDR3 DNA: TGTGCCAGCAGCGTTGAGGGGGGGGCAGGGCCCCAGCATTTT. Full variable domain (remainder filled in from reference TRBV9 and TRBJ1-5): DSGVTQTPKHLITATGQRVTLRCSPRSGDLSVYWYQQSLDQGLQFLIQYYNGEERAKGNILERFSAQQFPDLHSELNLSSLELGDSALYFCASSVEGGAGPQHFGDGTRLSIL.